This T cell receptor (beta chain) was documented in a study of OX40 agonist ivuxolimab in advanced cancers. On the study more broadly: Every 2 weeks, patients got intravenous ivuxolimab at one of six dose levels (0.01-10 mg/kg). Prior anti-PD-1, anti-PD-L1 or anti-CTLA-4 therapy was allowed; 35% to 40% had some.

TCRdb keeps only in-frame clones here, not all; method: immunoSEQ multiplex PCR. The table lists tens of thousands of clones, approximately 86% of them singletons. Sampling times: baseline, cycle 4 day 1, cycle 7 day 1. Per germline, CDR1 SGDLS and CDR2 YYNGEE. The ends were cut back, 0 bases at V and 3 bases at J, with 5 bases in the middle. This CDR3 has 13 amino acids. Sequenced material: CD4+ or CD8+ T cells sorted from blood, taken in a trial of the OX40 agonist ivuxolimab. This receptor was taken from an adult with an advanced solid tumor such as melanoma, head and neck, liver or kidney cancer. The chain has TRBV9 and TRBJ2-3; D unresolved. The CDR3 coding sequence is TGTGCCAGCAGCGTAGACGAGACAGATACGCAGTATTTT. It codes for CASSVDETDTQYF.